The 10 T cell receptor beta chains listed next were all sequenced from one sample in a study of Ad26.COV2.S vaccination and SARS-CoV-2 variants. Described treatment: over 15 received Ad26.COV2.S at low or high dose, single or two shots; about 5 received placebo; per-sample allocation not given. Sampling took place 63 days after the first vaccine or placebo injection. Only in-frame clones appear in the TCRdb table, and some are missing; sequencing was by immunoSEQ multiplex PCR. Of roughly 680,000 clones in the sample, around 92% were seen once. The source material was peripheral blood, sampled in a trial of Ad26.COV2.S vaccine versus placebo. These receptor sequences come from a person aged 18 to 65 who received the Ad26.COV2.S COVID-19 vaccine or a placebo.

The chain has TRBV3-1 (or the pseudogene TRBV3-2) and TRBJ2-7, with TRBD2 identical over 7 bases. CDR1 and CDR2 (germline): LGHDT, YNNKEL (reference sequence). This CDR3 comprises 16 residues. V gave up 4 bases and J gave up 0 bases; unmatched junction bases: 9. The CDR3: CASSPKRDGSSYEQYF. The CDR3 nucleotides read TGTGCCAGCAGCCCCAAGCGGGACGGAAGCTCCTACGAGCAGTACTTC.

The chain combines TRBV7-9 with TRBJ1-2; the match to TRBD1 covers 7 bases. The germline V gene has CDR1 SEHNR and CDR2 FQNEAQ (reference sequence). With 5 bases clipped from V and 4 bases from J, the junction kept 4 bases outside the gene matches. The CDR3 length is 13 residues. The chain's CDR3 is CASSRDSLYGYTF. In DNA form, the CDR3 reads TGTGCCAGCAGCCGGGACAGCCTCTATGGCTACACCTTC.

This sequence joins TRBV11-2 and TRBJ1-5; perhaps TRBD1 as D (5 bases). The CDR3 length is 13 residues. Trimming took 1 base from V and 5 from J, leaving 6 bases between them. Germline V gene lookup returns CDR1 SGHAT and CDR2 FQNNGV. CDR3 loop: CASSLAGHQPQHF. In nucleotides, the CDR3 is TGTGCCAGCAGCTTAGCAGGGCATCAGCCCCAGCATTTT.

This chain connects TRBV27 to TRBJ1-5; 9 nucleotides line up with TRBD1. CDR1 is MNHEY, CDR2 SMNVEV, per germline (reference sequence). J was trimmed by 2 bases and V by 5 bases; bases with no gene match: 7. CDR3 length equals 16 residues. The CDR3 DNA reads as TGTGCCAGCAGTGCCCGACAGGGGGTGGGCAATCAGCCCCAGCATTTT. It is translated as CASSARQGVGNQPQHF.

The CDR3 region is CASSRQDSQETQYF. Written as DNA, the CDR3 is TGTGCCAGCTCCCGCCAAGACAGCCAAGAGACCCAGTACTTC. The V gene is TRBV18, the J gene TRBJ2-5, with D tentatively TRBD1 (5 bases). The CDR3 loop spans 14 amino acids. Trimming took 6 bases from V and 1 from J, leaving 12 bases between them. Germline V lookup: CDR1 KGHSH, CDR2 LQKENI.

V and J are TRBV10-2 and TRBJ2-1; 11 bases fit TRBD2. Trimming took 4 bases from V and 7 from J; bases not matched to a gene: 9. Germline CDR1 and CDR2: WSHSY and SAAADI. The CDR3 sequence is 16 residues long. The CDR3 DNA follows: TGCGCCAGCAGTGTAGAACTAGCGGGGGTGGGTAATGAGCAGTTCTTC. Residues: CASSVELAGVGNEQFF.

The chain couples TRBV7-6 to TRBJ2-7; D gene uncertain. Trimming shortened V by 3 bases and J by 7 bases, and 16 bases separated the two germline ends. Per the germline V gene, CDR1 is SGHVS and CDR2 is FNYEAQ. The CDR3 covers 14 residues. The DNA of the CDR3 is TGTGCCAGCAGCTTGGGGTCCCCGGATGGGGAGCAGTACTTC. This gives the protein CASSLGSPDGEQYF.

This clone was found once. The J gene is TRBJ2-3, the V gene TRBV5-6; D might be TRBD1 (5 bases). This CDR3 contains 15 residues. V lost 0 bases to trimming and J lost 7 bases, with 15 bases between them. Germline values: CDR1 SGHDT, CDR2 YYEEEE. CDR3 region: CASSLEGRGVYTQYF. CDR3 nucleotides: TGTGCCAGCAGCTTGGAGGGGCGCGGTGTATATACGCAGTATTTT.

The rearrangement uses TRBV9 and TRBJ2-2, with TRBD2 matching 8 bases. The V segment lost 4 bases and the J segment 0 bases; nucleotides outside the gene matches: 8. From germline, CDR1 is SGDLS and CDR2 YYNGEE. This CDR3 is 17 amino acids long. The CDR3 DNA reads TGTGCCAGCAGCTCCCCGAGCGGGGGCCCGAACACCGGGGAGCTGTTTTTT. It codes for CASSSPSGGPNTGELFF.

This chain joins TRBV6-2 or TRBV6-3 and TRBJ2-2, with TRBD2 matching over 9 bases. V gave up 6 bases and J gave up 7 bases; unmatched junction bases: 18. The V gene's germline CDR1 is MNHEY and CDR2 SVGEGT. CDR3 length: 18 amino acids. This chain's CDR3 is CASSLRGGGRAVDGELFF. CDR3 nucleotides: TGTGCCAGCAGCCTCAGGGGCGGCGGGAGGGCCGTCGACGGGGAGCTGTTTTTT.